The next 14 T cell receptor beta chains were all read from a single sample in a study of type 1 and type 2 diabetes patients. Amplification started from genomic DNA. Amplification of the beta chain CDR3 used 30 forward and 13 reverse multiplex primers. A single record per CDR3 protein comes from TCRdb applying MiXCR to the multiplex PCR reads. The sample holds approximately 260,000 distinct CDR3 sequences, around 47% seen once. The sample was peripheral blood mononuclear cells (PBMCs). These receptors all stem from a man younger than 30 with type 2 diabetes.

J is TRBJ2-2 and V is TRBV19, with 7 bases fitting TRBD1. V gave up 8 bases and J gave up 5 bases; unmatched junction bases: 8. The CDR3 spans 14 residues. Germline lookup yields CDR1 LNHDA and CDR2 SQIVND (reference sequence). The CDR3, as DNA: TGTGCCAGTGGCAGACAGGGTAGAACCGGGGAGCTGTTTTTT. This encodes CASGRQGRTGELFF.

This chain joins TRBV7-4 and TRBJ2-3; the D is unclear. Germline values: CDR1 SGHVT, CDR2 SQSDAQ. This CDR3 contains 15 residues. V was cut by 0 bases and J by 1 base, with 8 bases left in between. The CDR3 loop reads CASSLAATRTDTQYF. Here the CDR3 DNA reads TGTGCCAGCAGCTTAGCAGCGACCCGCACAGATACGCAGTATTTT.

The chain combines TRBV10-3 with TRBJ2-7, with TRBD1 matching over 8 bases. Germline CDR1 and CDR2: ENHRY and SYGVKD. V lost 4 bases to trimming and J lost 1 base; unmatched junction nucleotides: 0. The CDR3 length is 13 residues. The CDR3 protein is CAISGTGSYEQYF. Written as DNA, the CDR3 is TGTGCCATCAGTGGGACAGGGTCCTACGAGCAGTACTTC.

This clonotype was detected only a few times. The chain combines TRBV13 with TRBJ1-6; TRBD1 agrees at 8 bases. This CDR3 has 15 residues. Germline V CDR1 and CDR2: PRHDT, FYEKMQ (reference sequence). V lost 0 bases, J lost 10 bases, and 5 bases stayed unmatched. CDR3 loop: CASSLGDRDGSPLHF. The CDR3 DNA reads as TGTGCCAGCAGCTTAGGGGACAGGGATGGATCACCCCTCCACTTT.

This chain connects TRBV5-5 to TRBJ1-1; D ambiguous. The V end lost 1 base, the J end lost 2 bases, and 6 bases lay between the germline ends. The CDR3 consists of 13 residues. The germline gives CDR1 SGHKS, CDR2 YYEKEE (reference sequence). The DNA for the CDR3 is TGTGCCAGCAGCTTGAAGATAAACACTGAAGCTTTCTTT. This gives the protein CASSLKINTEAFF.

This clonotype occurred once. V usage is TRBV7-6 and J usage is TRBJ2-3, with 10 bases identical to TRBD2. This CDR3 comprises 17 residues. With 1 base clipped from V and 2 bases from J, the junction kept 6 bases outside the gene matches. The germline V gene has CDR1 SGHVS and CDR2 FNYEAQ. CDR3 protein: CASSLVLAGAFTDTQYF. CDR3 in DNA: TGTGCCAGCAGCTTAGTTCTAGCGGGGGCCTTCACAGATACGCAGTATTTT.

This clonotype showed up just a few times. This rearrangement joins TRBV7-3 to TRBJ2-2, with 14 bases identical to TRBD2. V lost 6 bases, J lost 1 base, and 4 bases stayed unmatched. The CDR3 consists of 17 residues. Germline values: CDR1 SGHTA, CDR2 FQGTGA. The CDR3 DNA follows: TGTGCCAGCAGTTACGGACTAGCGGGGGGGAACACCGGGGAGCTGTTTTTT. It codes for CASSYGLAGGNTGELFF. The variable domain in full, with the rest retrieved from reference TRBV7-3 and TRBJ2-2, is GAGVSQTPSNKVTEKGKYVELRCDPISGHTALYWYRQSLGQGPEFLIYFQGTGAADDSGLPNDRFFAVRPEGSVSTLKIQRTERGDSAVYLCASSYGLAGGNTGELFFGEGSRLTVL.

This chain connects TRBV19 to TRBJ1-2; D is possibly TRBD1 (5 bases). CDR1 is LNHDA, CDR2 SQIVND, per germline (reference sequence). The V end lost 7 bases, the J end lost 8 bases, and 11 bases lay between the germline ends. The CDR3 has 11 amino acids. The CDR3 DNA sequence: TGTGCCAGTACAACAGGCCGGGGCTACACCTTC. Its translation: CASTTGRGYTF. The complete variable domain, with remaining parts taken from reference TRBV19 and TRBJ1-2, reads DGGITQSPKYLFRKEGQNVTLSCEQNLNHDAMYWYRQDPGQGLRLIYYSQIVNDFQKGDIAEGYSVSREKKESFPLTVTSAQKNPTAFYLCASTTGRGYTFGSGTRLTVV.

The gene calls are TRBV7-9 and TRBJ1-1; TRBD1 aligns across 8 bases. The CDR3 contains 15 residues. V lost 6 bases and J lost 8; bases outside the gene matches: 14. The germline V gene encodes CDR1 SEHNR and CDR2 FQNEAQ (reference sequence). CDR3 residues: CASSRTNGQGREAFF. CDR3 nucleotide sequence: TGTGCCAGCAGTCGAACCAACGGACAGGGCAGAGAAGCTTTCTTT. The full variable domain, its missing parts supplied by reference TRBV7-9 and TRBJ1-1, is DTGVSQNPRHKITKRGQNVTFRCDPISEHNRLYWYRQTLGQGPEFLTYFQNEAQLEKSRLLSDRFSAERPKGSFSTLEIQRTEQGDSAMYLCASSRTNGQGREAFFGQGTRLTVV.

This clonotype appeared a few times. The chain uses TRBV25-1 and TRBJ1-1, with a weak D call TRBD1 (5 bases). Germline CDR1 is MGHDK and CDR2 is SYGVNS. This CDR3 spans 13 amino acids. V lost 8 bases and J lost 1, with 11 bases in between. CDR3 coding DNA: TGTGCCAGCGCGAAGGGGCGGAACACTGAAGCTTTCTTT. Its protein product is CASAKGRNTEAFF. Looking up the rest from reference TRBV25-1 and TRBJ1-1 gives the full variable domain: EADIYQTPRYLVIGTGKKITLECSQTMGHDKMYWYQQDPGMELHLIHYSYGVNSTEKGDLSSESTVSRIRTEHFPLTLESARPSHTSQYLCASAKGRNTEAFFGQGTRLTVV.

V gene TRBV28 combines with J gene TRBJ2-7; D might be TRBD1 (6 bases). Per the germline V gene, CDR1 is MDHEN and CDR2 is SYDVKM. V was cut by 6 bases and J by 0 bases, with 18 bases left in between. The CDR3 is made up of 16 amino acids. The CDR3 reads CASSPRGTLSSYEQYF. DNA for the CDR3: TGTGCCAGCAGCCCCAGGGGAACCTTAAGCTCCTACGAGCAGTACTTC. The whole variable domain, filled in from reference TRBV28 and TRBJ2-7, reads DVKVTQSSRYLVKRTGEKVFLECVQDMDHENMFWYRQDPGLGLRLIYFSYDVKMKEKGDIPEGYSVSREKKERFSLILESASTNQTSMYLCASSPRGTLSSYEQYFGPGTRLTVT.

V and J are TRBV10-3 and TRBJ2-1; D remains ambiguous. Looked up from germline, CDR1 is ENHRY and CDR2 is SYGVKD. The CDR3 length is 13 residues. V dropped 10 bases and J dropped 10 bases, with 20 bases sitting between them. The CDR3 spells CATQAPQAAEQFF. CDR3 nucleotides: TGTGCCACCCAGGCCCCTCAGGCGGCCGAGCAGTTCTTC.

V is TRBV19 and J is TRBJ1-2, with 10 positions matching TRBD1. The V gene's germline CDR1 is LNHDA and CDR2 SQIVND (reference sequence). Germline trimming cut 4 bases from V and 5 bases from J; bases unmatched to any gene: 1. The CDR3 totals 13 residues. Here the CDR3 reads CASSRDRGYGYTF. The CDR3 bases are TGTGCCAGTAGTAGGGACAGGGGATATGGCTACACCTTC.

The genes are TRBV6-5 and TRBJ2-5, with TRBD1 matching over 8 bases. Per germline, CDR1 MNHEY and CDR2 SVGAGI. V was pared by 0 bases and J by 3 bases, with 6 bases of the junction left unmatched. The CDR3 length is 16 residues. This CDR3 is CASSYSIQGVKETQYF. CDR3 in DNA: TGTGCCAGCAGTTACTCGATACAGGGGGTAAAAGAGACCCAGTACTTC.